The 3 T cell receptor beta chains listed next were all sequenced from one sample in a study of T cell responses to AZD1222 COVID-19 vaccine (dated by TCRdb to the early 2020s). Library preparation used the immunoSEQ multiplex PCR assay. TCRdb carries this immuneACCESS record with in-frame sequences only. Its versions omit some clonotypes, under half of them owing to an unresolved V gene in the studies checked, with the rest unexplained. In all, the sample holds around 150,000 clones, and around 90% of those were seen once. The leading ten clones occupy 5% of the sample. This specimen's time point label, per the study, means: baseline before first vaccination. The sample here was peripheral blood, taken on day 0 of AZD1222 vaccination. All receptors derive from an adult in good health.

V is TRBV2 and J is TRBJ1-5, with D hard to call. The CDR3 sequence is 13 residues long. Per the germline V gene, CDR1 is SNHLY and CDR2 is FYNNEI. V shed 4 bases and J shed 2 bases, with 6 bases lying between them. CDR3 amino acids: CASSVEGNQPQHF. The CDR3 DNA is TGTGCCAGCAGTGTTGAGGGCAATCAGCCCCAGCATTTT.

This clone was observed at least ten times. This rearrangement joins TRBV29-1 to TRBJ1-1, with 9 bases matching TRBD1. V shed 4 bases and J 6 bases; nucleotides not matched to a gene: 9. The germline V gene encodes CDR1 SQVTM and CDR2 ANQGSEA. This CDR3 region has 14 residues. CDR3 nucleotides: TGCAGCGTTGGTGGGACAGGGCTTCTGGCTGAAGCTTTCTTT. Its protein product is CSVGGTGLLAEAFF.

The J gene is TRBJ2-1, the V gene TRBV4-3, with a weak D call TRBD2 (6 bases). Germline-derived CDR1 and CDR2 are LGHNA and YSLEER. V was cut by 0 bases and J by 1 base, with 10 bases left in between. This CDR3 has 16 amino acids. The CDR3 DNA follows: TGCGCCAGCAGCCAAGAGTTGAGCGGGTCCTACAATGAGCAGTTCTTC. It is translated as CASSQELSGSYNEQFF.